Listed here are 15 T cell receptor beta chains from one sample, sequenced in a study of OX40 agonist ivuxolimab in advanced cancers. Generated by immunoSEQ multiplex PCR, the TCRdb table keeps only in-frame clones and is missing some. The table records 100,000 to 150,000 clones, 85% to 95% of them present only once. This sample comprised CD4+ or CD8+ T cells sorted from blood, obtained in a trial of the OX40 agonist ivuxolimab. The source is an adult with an advanced solid tumor such as melanoma, head and neck, liver or kidney cancer.

This sequence joins TRBV7-3 and TRBJ2-3, with 10 bases lining up with TRBD2. The CDR3 consists of 16 residues. The germline CDR1 and CDR2 sequences are SGHTA and FQGTGA. Losses at the gene ends were 2 bases for V and 2 bases for J; bases not matched to a gene: 4. CDR3 protein: CASSLFGTSVTDTQYF. As DNA, the CDR3 is TGTGCCAGCAGCTTATTCGGGACTAGCGTCACAGATACGCAGTATTTT.

This chain uses TRBV7-9 with TRBJ1-1; maybe TRBD1 (5 bases). The CDR3 spans 13 residues. Deletions cut 5 bases from V and 6 bases from J, with 13 bases between. The germline V gene encodes CDR1 SEHNR and CDR2 FQNEAQ (reference sequence). The CDR3 is CASSLLGGAEAFF. The CDR3 DNA follows: TGTGCCAGCAGCCTCCTAGGAGGGGCTGAAGCTTTCTTT. Combining the CDR3 with reference TRBV7-9 and TRBJ1-1 gives the whole variable domain DTGVSQNPRHKITKRGQNVTFRCDPISEHNRLYWYRQTLGQGPEFLTYFQNEAQLEKSRLLSDRFSAERPKGSFSTLEIQRTEQGDSAMYLCASSLLGGAEAFFGQGTRLTVV.

V and J are TRBV18 and TRBJ1-5, with 7 bases identical to TRBD1. Germline lookup yields CDR1 KGHSH and CDR2 LQKENI. The trim removed 4 bases at V and 1 base at J, leaving 4 bases unmatched. The CDR3 is made up of 15 amino acids. CDR3 protein: CASSRDRESNQPQHF. The DNA for the CDR3 is TGTGCCAGCTCACGCGACAGGGAAAGCAATCAGCCCCAGCATTTT.

This chain links TRBV5-1 with TRBJ2-7; D is uncertain. V shed 3 bases and J shed 5 bases, with 6 bases lying between them. From germline, CDR1 is SGHRS and CDR2 YFSETQ. The CDR3 extends over 11 amino acids. The CDR3 nucleotides are TGCGCCAGCAGCTCAGGCGACGAGCAGTACTTC. Amino acid sequence: CASSSGDEQYF.

V is TRBV6-6 and J is TRBJ1-5; D is uncertain. The ends were cut back, 0 bases at V and 7 bases at J, with 7 bases in the middle. The CDR3 totals 13 residues. Per germline, CDR1 MNHNY and CDR2 SVGAGI (reference sequence). The CDR3 reads CASSYSKNQPQHF. The CDR3 DNA sequence: TGTGCCAGCAGTTACTCGAAGAACCAGCCCCAGCATTTT.

This chain joins TRBV7-3 and TRBJ2-3, with TRBD1 matching over 9 bases. Germline V lookup: CDR1 SGHTA, CDR2 FQGTGA. V trimming: 1 base; J trimming: 4 bases; junction bases outside the gene matches: 6. The CDR3 contains 16 residues. The CDR3 loop is CASSLMGRDRADTQYF. The DNA for the CDR3 is TGTGCCAGCAGCTTAATGGGCCGGGACAGGGCAGATACGCAGTATTTT.

The rearrangement links TRBV5-6 to TRBJ2-7; D may be TRBD1 (6 bases). Trimming pared 4 bases from V and 1 base from J, leaving 9 bases between. Germline V gene lookup returns CDR1 SGHDT and CDR2 YYEEEE. This CDR3 comprises 13 residues. CDR3 sequence: CASSGDRSYEQYF. The CDR3 bases are TGTGCCAGCAGCGGAGACAGGTCCTACGAGCAGTACTTC.

The chain carries TRBV2 and TRBJ2-4, with unresolved D. The V gene lost 2 bases and the J gene lost 3 bases, with 8 bases spanning the gap. Germline lookup yields CDR1 SNHLY and CDR2 FYNNEI. The CDR3 has 14 residues. The CDR3 DNA follows: TGTGCCAGCAGTGAATCCCTGGGCAAAAACATTCAGTACTTC. Protein product: CASSESLGKNIQYF.

Concerning this clone itself: One end of the junction varies from germline; a read error may be responsible. The chain carries TRBV6-5 and TRBJ1-2; 7 bases align to TRBD1. The germline V gene encodes CDR1 MNHEY and CDR2 SVGAGI. CDR3 length: 13 amino acids. The DNA for the CDR3 is TGTGCCATCAGTGAGGGACAGAACTATGGCTACACCTTC. This codes for CAISEGQNYGYTF.

The chain recombines TRBV19 with TRBJ1-4; 7 nucleotides agree with TRBD1. The CDR3 runs to 14 residues. Germline loops: CDR1 LNHDA, CDR2 SQIVND (reference sequence). J gave up 5 bases and V 2 bases, and 2 bases lay outside the gene matches. The chain's CDR3 is CASSITGENEKLFF. The CDR3 nucleotides read TGTGCCAGTAGTATAACAGGGGAGAATGAAAAACTGTTTTTT.

The chain couples TRBV5-6 to TRBJ1-2; the match to TRBD1 covers 9 bases. The V gene end was trimmed by 0 bases and the J gene end by 5 bases; junction bases not matched to a gene: 5. The CDR3 is made up of 15 amino acids. CDR1 and CDR2 from the germline V gene are SGHDT and YYEEEE. DNA of the CDR3: TGTGCCAGCAGCTTGGCCCTAGGACAGGGGTATGGCTACACCTTC. It is translated as CASSLALGQGYGYTF. The full variable domain, completed using reference TRBV5-6 and TRBJ1-2, is DAGVTQSPTHLIKTRGQQVTLRCSPKSGHDTVSWYQQALGQGPQFIFQYYEEEERQRGNFPDRFSGHQFPNYSSELNVNALLLGDSALYLCASSLALGQGYGYTFGSGTRLTVV.

The rearrangement joins TRBV19 to TRBJ2-7; 10 nucleotides match TRBD1. Germline V gene lookup returns CDR1 LNHDA and CDR2 SQIVND (reference sequence). CDR3 size: 14 residues. The V and J ends lost 4 bases and 7 bases, in that order; junction bases with no gene match: 7. The chain's CDR3 is CASSNRDRGWEQYF. DNA for the CDR3: TGTGCCAGTAGTAACCGGGACAGGGGTTGGGAGCAGTACTTC.

The chain uses TRBV4-3 and TRBJ1-5; D uncertain. The CDR3 runs to 16 residues. V dropped 1 base and J dropped 6 bases, with 16 bases sitting between them. Germline values: CDR1 LGHNA, CDR2 YSLEER. The chain's CDR3 is CASSQGVTGLSQPQHF. The DNA for the CDR3 is TGCGCCAGCAGCCAAGGGGTGACGGGGTTAAGTCAGCCCCAGCATTTT.

V is TRBV6-5 and J is TRBJ2-7, with 9 bases identical to TRBD2. Germline loops: CDR1 MNHEY, CDR2 SVGAGI. Trimming took 0 bases from V and 3 from J; bases not matched to a gene: 3. CDR3 length: 15 residues. The CDR3 region is CASSYSASGIYEQYF. The CDR3 nucleotides are TGTGCCAGCAGTTACTCTGCTAGCGGGATCTACGAGCAGTACTTC.

The chain links TRBV7-7 to TRBJ2-2, with a possible D match to TRBD1 (5 bases). The germline gives CDR1 SSHAT, CDR2 FNYEAQ (reference sequence). The CDR3 is made up of 16 amino acids. Trimming pared 5 bases from V and 3 bases from J, leaving 16 bases between. The CDR3 loop is CASSAPAGMDTGELFF. The CDR3 region has the DNA TGTGCCAGCAGCGCCCCCGCAGGGATGGACACCGGGGAGCTGTTTTTT.